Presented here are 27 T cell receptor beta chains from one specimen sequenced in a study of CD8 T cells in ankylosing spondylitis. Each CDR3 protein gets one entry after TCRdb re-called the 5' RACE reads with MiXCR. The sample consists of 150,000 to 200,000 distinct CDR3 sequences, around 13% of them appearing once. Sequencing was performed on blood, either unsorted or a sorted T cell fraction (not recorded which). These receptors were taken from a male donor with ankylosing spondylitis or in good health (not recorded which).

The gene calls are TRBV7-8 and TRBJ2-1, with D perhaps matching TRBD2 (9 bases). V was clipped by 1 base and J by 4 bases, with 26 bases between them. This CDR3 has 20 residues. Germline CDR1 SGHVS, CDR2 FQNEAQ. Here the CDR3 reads CASSLGVGQGALAGYNEQFF. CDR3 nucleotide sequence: TGTGCCAGCAGCTTAGGGGTGGGGCAGGGGGCCCTAGCGGGATACAATGAGCAGTTCTTC.

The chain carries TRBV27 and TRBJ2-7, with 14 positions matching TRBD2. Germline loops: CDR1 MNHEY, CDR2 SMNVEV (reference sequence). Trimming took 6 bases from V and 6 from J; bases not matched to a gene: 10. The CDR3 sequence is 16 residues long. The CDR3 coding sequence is TGTGCCAGCAGGGTCTTTTACGGACTAGCGGGAGGCGAGCAGTACTTC. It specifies CASRVFYGLAGGEQYF.

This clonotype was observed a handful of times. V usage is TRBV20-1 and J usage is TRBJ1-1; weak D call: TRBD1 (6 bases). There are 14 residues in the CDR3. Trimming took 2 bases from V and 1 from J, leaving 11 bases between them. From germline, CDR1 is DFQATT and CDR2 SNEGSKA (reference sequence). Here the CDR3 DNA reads TGCAGTGCTAGATGGGGGGGGCGGAACACTGAAGCTTTCTTT. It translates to CSARWGGRNTEAFF.

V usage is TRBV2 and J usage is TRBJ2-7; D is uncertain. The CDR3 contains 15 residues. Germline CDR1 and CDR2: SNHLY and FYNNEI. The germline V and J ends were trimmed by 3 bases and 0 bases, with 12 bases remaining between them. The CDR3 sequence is CASSDFRVNSYEQYF. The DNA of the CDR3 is TGTGCCAGCAGTGACTTCCGGGTTAACTCCTACGAGCAGTACTTC.

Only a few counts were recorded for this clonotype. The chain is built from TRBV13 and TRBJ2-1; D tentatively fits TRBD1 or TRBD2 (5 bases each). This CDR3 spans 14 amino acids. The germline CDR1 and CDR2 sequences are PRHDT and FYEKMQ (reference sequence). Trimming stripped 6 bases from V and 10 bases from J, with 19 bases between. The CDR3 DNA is TGTGCCAGCAGGCTAAAGGGGCGAGGGGCCGAGCAGTTCTTC. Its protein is CASRLKGRGAEQFF.

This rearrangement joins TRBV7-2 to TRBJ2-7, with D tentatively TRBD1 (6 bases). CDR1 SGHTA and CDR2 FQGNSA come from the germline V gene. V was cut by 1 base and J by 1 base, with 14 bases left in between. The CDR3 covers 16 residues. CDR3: CASSLEARGLSYEQYF. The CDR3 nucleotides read TGTGCCAGCAGCTTAGAGGCCAGGGGTCTTTCCTACGAGCAGTACTTC.

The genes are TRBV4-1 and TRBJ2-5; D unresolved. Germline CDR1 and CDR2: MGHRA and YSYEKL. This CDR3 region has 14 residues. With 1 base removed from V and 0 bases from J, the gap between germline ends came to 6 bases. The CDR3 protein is CASSQVPYQETQYF. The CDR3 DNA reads TGCGCCAGCAGCCAAGTACCGTACCAAGAGACCCAGTACTTC.

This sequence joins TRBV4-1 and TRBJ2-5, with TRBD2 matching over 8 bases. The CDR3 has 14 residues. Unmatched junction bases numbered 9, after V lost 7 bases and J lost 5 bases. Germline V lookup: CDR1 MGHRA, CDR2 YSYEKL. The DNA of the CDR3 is TGCGCCAGCACCTTTGGAGCGGGGGAGGAGACCCAGTACTTC. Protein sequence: CASTFGAGEETQYF.

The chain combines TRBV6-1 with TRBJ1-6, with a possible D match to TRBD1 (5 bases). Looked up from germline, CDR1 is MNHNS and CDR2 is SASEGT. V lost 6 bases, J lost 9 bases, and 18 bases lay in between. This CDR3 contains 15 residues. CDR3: CASSEDIIRVSPLHF. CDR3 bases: TGTGCCAGCAGCGAGGATATAATCAGGGTTTCACCCCTCCACTTT.

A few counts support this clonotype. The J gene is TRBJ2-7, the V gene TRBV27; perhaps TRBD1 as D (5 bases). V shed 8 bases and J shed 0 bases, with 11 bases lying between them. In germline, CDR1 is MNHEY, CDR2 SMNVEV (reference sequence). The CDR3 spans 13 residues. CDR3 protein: CASASTVSYEQYF. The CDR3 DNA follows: TGTGCCAGCGCCTCGACAGTCTCCTACGAGCAGTACTTC.

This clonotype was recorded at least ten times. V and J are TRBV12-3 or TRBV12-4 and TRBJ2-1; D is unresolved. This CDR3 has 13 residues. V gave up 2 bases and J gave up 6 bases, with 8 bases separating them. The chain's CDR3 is CASSLYLLNEQFF. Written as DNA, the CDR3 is TGTGCCAGCAGTTTATACCTCCTCAATGAGCAGTTCTTC.

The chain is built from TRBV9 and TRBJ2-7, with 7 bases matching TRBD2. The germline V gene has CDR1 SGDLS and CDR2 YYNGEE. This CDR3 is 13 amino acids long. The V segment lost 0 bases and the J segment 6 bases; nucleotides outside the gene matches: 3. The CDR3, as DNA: TGTGCCAGCAGCGTAGAGAGCGGGACCGAGCAGTACTTC. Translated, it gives CASSVESGTEQYF. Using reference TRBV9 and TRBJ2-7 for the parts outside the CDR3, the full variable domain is DSGVTQTPKHLITATGQRVTLRCSPRSGDLSVYWYQQSLDQGLQFLIQYYNGEERAKGNILERFSAQQFPDLHSELNLSSLELGDSALYFCASSVESGTEQYFGPGTRLTVT.

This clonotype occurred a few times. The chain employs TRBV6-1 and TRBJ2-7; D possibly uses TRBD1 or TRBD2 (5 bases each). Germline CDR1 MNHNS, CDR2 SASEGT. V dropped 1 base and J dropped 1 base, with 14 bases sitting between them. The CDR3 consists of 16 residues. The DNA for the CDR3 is TGTGCCAGCAGTGAAGTGCCGGGACCTGGGTCCTACGAGCAGTACTTC. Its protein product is CASSEVPGPGSYEQYF.

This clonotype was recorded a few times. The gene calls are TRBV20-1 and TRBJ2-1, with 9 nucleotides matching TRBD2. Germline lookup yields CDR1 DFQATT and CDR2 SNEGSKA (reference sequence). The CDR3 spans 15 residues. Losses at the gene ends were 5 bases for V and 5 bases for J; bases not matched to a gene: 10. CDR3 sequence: CSAQVLAGTHNEQFF. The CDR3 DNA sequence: TGCAGTGCTCAGGTCCTAGCGGGGACTCACAATGAGCAGTTCTTC.

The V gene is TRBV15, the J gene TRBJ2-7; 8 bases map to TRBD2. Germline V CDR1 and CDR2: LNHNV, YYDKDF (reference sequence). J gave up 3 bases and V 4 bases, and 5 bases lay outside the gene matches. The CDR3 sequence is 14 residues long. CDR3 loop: CATSKGRGDYEQYF. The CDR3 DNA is TGTGCCACCAGCAAGGGGCGGGGGGACTACGAGCAGTACTTC.

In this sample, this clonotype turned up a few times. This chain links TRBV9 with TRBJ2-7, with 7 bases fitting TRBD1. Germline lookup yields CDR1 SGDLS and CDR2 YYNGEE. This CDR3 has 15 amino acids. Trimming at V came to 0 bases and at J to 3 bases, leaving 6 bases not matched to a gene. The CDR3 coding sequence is TGTGCCAGCAGCGTAGAGGGGGCAGGGATCTACGAGCAGTACTTC. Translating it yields CASSVEGAGIYEQYF.

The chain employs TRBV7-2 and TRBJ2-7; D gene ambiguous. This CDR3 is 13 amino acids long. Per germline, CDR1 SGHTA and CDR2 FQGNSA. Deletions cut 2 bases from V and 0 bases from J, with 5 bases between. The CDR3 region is CASSLMDSYEQYF. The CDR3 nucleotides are TGTGCCAGCAGCTTAATGGACTCCTACGAGCAGTACTTC.

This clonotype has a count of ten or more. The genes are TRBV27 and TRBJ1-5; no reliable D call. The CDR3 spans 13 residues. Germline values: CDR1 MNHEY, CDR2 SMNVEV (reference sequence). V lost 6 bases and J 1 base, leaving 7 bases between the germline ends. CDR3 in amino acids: CASSLGSNQPQHF. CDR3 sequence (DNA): TGTGCCAGCAGCTTGGGGAGCAATCAGCCCCAGCATTTT.

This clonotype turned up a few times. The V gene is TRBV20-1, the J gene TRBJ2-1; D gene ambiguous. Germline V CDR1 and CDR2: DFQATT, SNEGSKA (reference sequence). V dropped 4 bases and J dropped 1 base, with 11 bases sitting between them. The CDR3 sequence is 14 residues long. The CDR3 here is CSAIPSGSYNEQFF. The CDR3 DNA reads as TGCAGTGCTATCCCCTCCGGGTCCTACAATGAGCAGTTCTTC.

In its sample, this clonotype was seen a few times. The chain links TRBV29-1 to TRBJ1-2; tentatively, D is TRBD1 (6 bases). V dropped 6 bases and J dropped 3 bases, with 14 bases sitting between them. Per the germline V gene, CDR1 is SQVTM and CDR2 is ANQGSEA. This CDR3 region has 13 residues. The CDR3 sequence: CSVRQALYYGYTF. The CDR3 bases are TGCAGCGTGCGACAGGCCTTATACTATGGCTACACCTTC.

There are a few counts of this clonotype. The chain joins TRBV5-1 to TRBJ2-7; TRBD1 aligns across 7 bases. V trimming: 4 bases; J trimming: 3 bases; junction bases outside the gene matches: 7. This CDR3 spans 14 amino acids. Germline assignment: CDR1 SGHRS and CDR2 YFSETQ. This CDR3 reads CASSRGTDHYEQYF. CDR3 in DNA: TGCGCCAGCAGCCGAGGGACAGACCACTACGAGCAGTACTTC.

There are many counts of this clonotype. CDR3 in DNA: TGTGCCAGCAGCTTGTTGGGATTCGGCCTTAATACGCAGTATTTT. This gives the protein CASSLLGFGLNTQYF. The chain combines TRBV5-5 with TRBJ2-3, with unresolved D. Germline CDR1 SGHKS, CDR2 YYEKEE (reference sequence). There are 15 residues in the CDR3. V lost 1 base and J 7 bases, leaving 16 bases between the germline ends.

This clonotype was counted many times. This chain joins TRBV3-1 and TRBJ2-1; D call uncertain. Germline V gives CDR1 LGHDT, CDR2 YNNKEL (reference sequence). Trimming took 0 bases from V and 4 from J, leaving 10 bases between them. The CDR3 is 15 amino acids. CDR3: CASSQDPGSYNEQFF. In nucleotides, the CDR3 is TGTGCCAGCAGCCAAGACCCAGGAAGTTACAATGAGCAGTTCTTC.

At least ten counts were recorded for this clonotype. CDR3 loop: CAISDPRLEGIGDTQYF. DNA for the CDR3: TGTGCCATCAGTGATCCCCGGTTGGAGGGGATAGGAGATACGCAGTATTTT. This chain uses TRBV10-3 with TRBJ2-3; D may be TRBD2 (6 bases). Germline V gene lookup returns CDR1 ENHRY and CDR2 SYGVKD. Trimming took off 3 bases at V and 5 bases at J, with 21 bases between the two ends. This CDR3 region has 17 residues.

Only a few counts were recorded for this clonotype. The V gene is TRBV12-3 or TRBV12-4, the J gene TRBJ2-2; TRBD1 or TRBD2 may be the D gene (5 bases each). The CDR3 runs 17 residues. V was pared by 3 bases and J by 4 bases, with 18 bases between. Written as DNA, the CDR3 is TGTGCCAGCAGTTTGCTCAGCTCCGGGGCGGGCACCGGGGAGCTGTTTTTT. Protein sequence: CASSLLSSGAGTGELFF.

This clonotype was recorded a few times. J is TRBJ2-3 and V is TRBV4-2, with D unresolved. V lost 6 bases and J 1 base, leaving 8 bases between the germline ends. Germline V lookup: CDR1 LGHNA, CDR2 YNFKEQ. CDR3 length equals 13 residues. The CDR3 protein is CASRRTRTDTQYF. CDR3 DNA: TGTGCCAGCAGGCGGACGCGCACAGATACGCAGTATTTT.

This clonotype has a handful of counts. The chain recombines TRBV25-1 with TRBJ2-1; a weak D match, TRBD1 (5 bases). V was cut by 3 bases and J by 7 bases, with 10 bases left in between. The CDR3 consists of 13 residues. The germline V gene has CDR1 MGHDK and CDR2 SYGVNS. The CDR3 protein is CASSEFRGNEQFF. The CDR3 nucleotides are TGTGCCAGCAGTGAGTTTAGGGGAAATGAGCAGTTCTTC.